This T cell receptor beta chain is drawn from a study of identical twins. TCRdb reprocessed the 5' RACE reads with MiXCR, giving one entry per CDR3 protein. The repertoire holds about 890,000 distinct CDR3 sequences, with more than 9% as singletons. Trimming at V came to 7 bases and at J to 6 bases, leaving 7 bases not matched to a gene. The germline V gene has CDR1 LGHDT and CDR2 YNNKEL (reference sequence). This CDR3 contains 15 residues. The data were also submitted as part of a second study, on yellow fever vaccine responses in identical twins.

The sample comprised PBMCs. This chain joins TRBV3-1 and TRBJ2-1; 12 bases match TRBD2. The receptor's source is a woman aged 18-29 years in good health. The CDR3 spells CASITGTSGSNEQFF. The CDR3 nucleotides are TGTGCCAGCATCACCGGGACTAGCGGGTCCAATGAGCAGTTCTTC.